These 25 T cell receptor beta chains were sequenced from one sample in a study of blood T cell repertoires in COVID-19. Measured with immunoSEQ multiplex PCR; TCRdb has only the in-frame clones, and not every one. In the table there are under 450,000 clones, about 91% of which are singletons. Sequencing input: peripheral blood. The source of these receptors is a woman between 35 and 50 years old with COVID-19, enrolled during active disease.

This sequence joins TRBV7-2 and TRBJ1-5; 9 bases are a match to TRBD1. The CDR3 sequence is 16 residues long. Per the germline V gene, CDR1 is SGHTA and CDR2 is FQGNSA. V dropped 5 bases and J dropped 4; count of bases not matched to a gene: 9. The CDR3 nucleotides read TGTGCCAGCAGCCCAGGACAGGGGAGATTAAATCAGCCCCAGCATTTT. Its protein product is CASSPGQGRLNQPQHF.

The CDR3 DNA sequence: TGTGCCAGTTCGGGCCCGGGACAGACCACAGATACGCAGTATTTT. It codes for CASSGPGQTTDTQYF. This chain links TRBV6-6 with TRBJ2-3; TRBD1 aligns across 7 bases. V shed 9 bases and J 2 bases; nucleotides not matched to a gene: 11. CDR1 and CDR2 (germline): MNHNY, SVGAGI (reference sequence). The CDR3 consists of 15 residues.

The sample holds a few counts of this clone. This chain uses TRBV5-4 with TRBJ1-4; 8 nucleotides align to TRBD1. The CDR3 totals 14 residues. With V trimmed by 3 bases and J by 8 bases, 6 bases remained unmatched. Germline V gives CDR1 SGHNT, CDR2 YYREEE (reference sequence). CDR3 in amino acids: CASSYDRGQEKLFF. The DNA of the CDR3 is TGTGCCAGCAGCTATGACAGGGGACAAGAAAAACTGTTTTTT.

This clone has just a few counts. The chain joins TRBV10-3 to TRBJ2-1, with TRBD2 matching over 9 bases. From germline, CDR1 is ENHRY and CDR2 SYGVKD. The CDR3 runs to 20 residues. The trim removed 0 bases at V and 0 bases at J, leaving 12 bases unmatched. The CDR3 region is CAISESLTSRRGGSYNEQFF. In DNA, the CDR3 is TGTGCCATCAGTGAGTCGTTGACCTCGAGGCGGGGGGGCTCCTACAATGAGCAGTTCTTC.

The V and J genes are TRBV28 and TRBJ2-2, with 7 bases fitting TRBD2. This CDR3 has 15 residues. Germline V gene lookup returns CDR1 MDHEN and CDR2 SYDVKM. V dropped 2 bases and J dropped 4; count of bases not matched to a gene: 4. CDR3 in DNA: TGTGCCAGCAGTTTAGGGGGGGAAGGCACCGGGGAGCTGTTTTTT. This encodes CASSLGGEGTGELFF.

This chain joins TRBV11-3 and TRBJ1-1; D uncertain. Trimming took 3 bases from V and 3 from J, leaving 8 bases between them. The CDR3 has 13 amino acids. Germline V gene lookup returns CDR1 SGHNT and CDR2 YENEEA. The CDR3 DNA sequence: TGTGCCAGCAGCTTGAGAGGTGACACTGAAGCTTTCTTT. This translates into CASSLRGDTEAFF.

The chain links TRBV5-6 to TRBJ1-4; D gene unclear. V lost 2 bases and J lost 4, with 15 bases in between. The CDR3 sequence is 16 residues long. Germline CDR1 SGHDT, CDR2 YYEEEE. CDR3 sequence reads: CASSFRGVAYNEKLFF. In nucleotides, the CDR3 is TGTGCCAGCAGCTTTCGAGGCGTAGCCTATAATGAAAAACTGTTTTTT.

This clone was counted once. The chain's CDR3 is CASFQQGENIQYF. The CDR3 DNA reads TGTGCCAGCTTTCAACAGGGGGAAAACATTCAGTACTTC. The rearrangement uses TRBV28 and TRBJ2-4; 8 bases map to TRBD1. CDR1 and CDR2 from the germline V gene are MDHEN and SYDVKM. The CDR3 loop spans 13 amino acids. V was clipped by 8 bases and J by 5 bases; unmatched bases: 5.

This clone was recorded a few times. The genes are TRBV6-5 and TRBJ1-2; TRBD1 is a possible D gene (6 bases). V gave up 0 bases and J gave up 6 bases, with 17 bases separating them. The CDR3 sequence is 16 residues long. Per germline, CDR1 MNHEY and CDR2 SVGAGI. The CDR3 DNA follows: TGTGCCAGCAGTTACTCCTCAGGGGCATCAGGTGATGGCTACACCTTC. The encoded protein is CASSYSSGASGDGYTF.

This clone was picked up one time. This chain joins TRBV13 and TRBJ2-2, with TRBD2 matching 14 bases. V lost 4 bases to trimming and J lost 9 bases; unmatched junction nucleotides: 19. There are 20 residues in the CDR3. Germline CDR1 is PRHDT and CDR2 is FYEKMQ (reference sequence). The DNA of the CDR3 is TGTGCCAGCAGCTCTAGGGGGGGACTAGCGGGAGCAGACTTTGGCCGGGAGCTGTTTTTT. It translates to CASSSRGGLAGADFGRELFF.

The chain recombines TRBV7-2 with TRBJ2-1; D is possibly TRBD2 (5 bases). This CDR3 is 16 amino acids long. Germline CDR1 reads SGHTA; CDR2 reads FQGNSA. V was pared by 5 bases and J by 9 bases, with 23 bases between. The CDR3 here is CASSHQLGREAGEQFF. The CDR3 DNA is TGTGCCAGCAGCCACCAACTAGGGAGAGAGGCCGGTGAGCAGTTCTTC. The entire variable domain, with the rest obtained from reference TRBV7-2 and TRBJ2-1, is as follows: GAGVSQSPSNKVTEKGKDVELRCDPISGHTALYWYRQSLGQGLEFLIYFQGNSAPDKSGLPSDRFSAERTGGSVSTLTIQRTQQEDSAVYLCASSHQLGREAGEQFFGPGTRLTVL.

The chain recombines TRBV3-1 (or the pseudogene TRBV3-2) with TRBJ2-2, with 11 bases matching TRBD2. Germline V CDR1 and CDR2: LGHDT, YNNKEL (reference sequence). With V trimmed by 4 bases and J by 3 bases, 10 bases remained unmatched. The CDR3 consists of 18 residues. The CDR3, as DNA: TGTGCCAGCAGCCCACTAGCGGGAGATGTGGGCGACACCGGGGAGCTGTTTTTT. Encoded protein: CASSPLAGDVGDTGELFF.

The chain carries TRBV28 and TRBJ1-1, with D hard to call. Trimming pared 5 bases from V and 11 bases from J, leaving 18 bases between. CDR1 and CDR2 (germline): MDHEN, SYDVKM. The CDR3 is 13 amino acids. CDR3: CASSALRPGRAFF. CDR3 coding DNA: TGTGCCAGCAGTGCACTCCGTCCAGGTAGGGCTTTCTTT.

The chain carries TRBV9 and TRBJ1-6, with a tentative D call TRBD1 (6 bases). The germline gives CDR1 SGDLS, CDR2 YYNGEE. V was pared by 0 bases and J by 6 bases, with 10 bases between. The CDR3 extends over 15 amino acids. The CDR3 DNA sequence: TGTGCCAGCAGCGTAGACCACAGGGTTAATTCACCCCTCCACTTT. Amino acid sequence: CASSVDHRVNSPLHF.

This chain joins TRBV5-1 and TRBJ2-1, with 14 positions matching TRBD2. With V trimmed by 4 bases and J by 3 bases, 6 bases remained unmatched. This CDR3 is built from 17 residues. CDR1 is SGHRS, CDR2 YFSETQ, per germline. The CDR3 DNA reads as TGCGCCAGCAGCCTAGGGACTAGCGGGGGTGACTACAATGAGCAGTTCTTC. This gives the protein CASSLGTSGGDYNEQFF.

The chain combines TRBV7-3 with TRBJ2-3, with 9 bases fitting TRBD2. The CDR3 runs 15 residues. The germline CDR1 and CDR2 sequences are SGHTA and FQGTGA. Trimming cost V 5 bases and J 2 bases; bases outside gene matches: 5. The CDR3 loop reads CASSVSGGPTDTQYF. CDR3 DNA sequence: TGTGCCAGCAGCGTGAGCGGGGGGCCCACAGATACGCAGTATTTT.

The V and J genes are TRBV3-1 (or the pseudogene TRBV3-2) and TRBJ1-1; TRBD1 matches at 7 bases. This CDR3 has 13 amino acids. Germline V gives CDR1 LGHDT, CDR2 YNNKEL (reference sequence). V was pared by 3 bases and J by 8 bases, with 6 bases of the junction left unmatched. The CDR3 sequence: CASSHRDSGEAFF. In DNA, the CDR3 is TGTGCCAGCAGCCACCGGGACAGCGGGGAAGCTTTCTTT.

This clone has just one count. The chain is built from TRBV9 and TRBJ1-3, with D perhaps matching TRBD1 (6 bases). Trimming took 0 bases from V and 4 from J, leaving 14 bases between them. The germline V gene encodes CDR1 SGDLS and CDR2 YYNGEE. The CDR3 is 16 amino acids. CDR3 bases: TGTGCCAGCAGCGTAGCTATGAATACAGGGGGAAACACCATATATTTT. It is translated as CASSVAMNTGGNTIYF.

The chain employs TRBV5-8 and TRBJ2-1; 10 nucleotides match TRBD1. Per germline, CDR1 SGHTS and CDR2 YDEGEE. The CDR3 covers 15 residues. V dropped 3 bases and J dropped 4; count of bases not matched to a gene: 4. CDR3 residues: CASSSGTGEYNEQFF. The CDR3 coding sequence is TGTGCCAGCAGCTCCGGGACAGGGGAATACAATGAGCAGTTCTTC.

The gene calls are TRBV29-1 and TRBJ1-3, with 7 bases identical to TRBD1. V dropped 4 bases and J dropped 4; count of bases not matched to a gene: 1. Germline-derived CDR1 and CDR2 are SQVTM and ANQGSEA. This CDR3 region has 12 residues. CDR3 protein: CSVAGGGNTIYF. Written as DNA, the CDR3 is TGCAGCGTTGCAGGGGGAGGAAACACCATATATTTT.

Concerning this clone: Different DNA sequences within this sample yield the same CDR3. The gene calls are TRBV3-1 (or the pseudogene TRBV3-2) and TRBJ1-5; tentative D call: TRBD1 (5 bases). The CDR3 has 15 amino acids. Germline V gene lookup returns CDR1 LGHDT and CDR2 YNNKEL (reference sequence). The V and J ends lost 0 bases and 1 base respectively, with 7 bases between them. The chain's CDR3 is CASSQDGGSNQPQHF. The CDR3 nucleotides read TGTGCCAGCAGCCAAGACGGGGGGAGCAATCAGCCCCAGCATTTT.

This clone was seen a few times. This chain uses TRBV27 with TRBJ1-2; weak D call: TRBD1 (6 bases). This CDR3 is built from 13 residues. The germline V gene encodes CDR1 MNHEY and CDR2 SMNVEV (reference sequence). The ends were cut back, 5 bases at V and 1 base at J, with 8 bases in the middle. The CDR3 region has the DNA TGTGCCAGCAGTCAGGGGTTTAACTATGGCTACACCTTC. Amino acid sequence: CASSQGFNYGYTF.

The chain is built from TRBV7-6 and TRBJ1-5; 8 bases agree with TRBD1. Germline V lookup: CDR1 SGHVS, CDR2 FNYEAQ. The CDR3 spans 15 residues. V shed 5 bases and J 5 bases; nucleotides not matched to a gene: 8. The DNA for the CDR3 is TGTGCCAGCAGCCTTCGCGGACAGGGAGATCAGCCCCAGCATTTT. Translated: CASSLRGQGDQPQHF.

This clone has only a few counts. The chain employs TRBV5-1 and TRBJ1-1; tentative D call: TRBD1 (6 bases). V was shortened by 4 bases and J by 6 bases, with 16 bases between the two germline ends. Germline V gene sequence: CDR1 SGHRS, CDR2 YFSETQ. CDR3 length: 14 amino acids. The CDR3 coding sequence is TGCGCCAGCAGCGCGGACAGCAAATGGGCTGAAGCTTTCTTT. This sequence encodes CASSADSKWAEAFF.

V gene TRBV12-5 combines with J gene TRBJ2-3; 11 bases are a match to TRBD2. V was pared by 6 bases and J by 5 bases, with 10 bases of the junction left unmatched. This CDR3 contains 16 residues. CDR1 is LGHNT and CDR2 is FRNRAP in the germline V gene. In DNA form, the CDR3 reads TGTGCTAGTGGCGTGGGTAGCGGGGGGGCCGAAGATACGCAGTATTTT. This codes for CASGVGSGGAEDTQYF.